The 19 T cell receptor beta chains given below trace back to one sample, sequenced in a study of T cell repertoires in cytomegalovirus infection. Each CDR3 protein gets one entry after TCRdb re-called the reads with MiXCR. The table includes 800,000 to 950,000 distinct CDR3 sequences, about 30% detected once. These receptors' antigens are unknown. The material sequenced was cultured CD8+ T cells from PBMCs, taken from culture after CMV antigen stimulation. The receptors stem from a human donor in good health (CMV status not recorded). Some clones in this sample may be carry-over from other donors' samples.

V and J are TRBV5-6 and TRBJ2-7, with D perhaps matching TRBD2 (7 bases). Germline V CDR1 and CDR2: SGHDT, YYEEEE. There are 14 residues in the CDR3. The V end lost 4 bases, the J end lost 5 bases, and 16 bases lay between the germline ends. The CDR3 reads CASSPGGGLDEQYF. The CDR3 region has the DNA TGTGCCAGCAGCCCTGGGGGGGGCCTCGACGAGCAGTACTTC.

This clonotype has at least ten counts. The chain carries TRBV7-9 and TRBJ1-5; possibly TRBD1 for D (6 bases). CDR3 length equals 16 residues. Germline values: CDR1 SEHNR, CDR2 FQNEAQ (reference sequence). Between the trimmed V and J ends, which lost 5 bases and 0 bases, there was a span of 14 bases. In DNA, the CDR3 is TGTGCCAGCAGCGGGCCGGGACACGATAGCAATCAGCCCCAGCATTTT. Its translation: CASSGPGHDSNQPQHF.

In its sample, this clonotype was seen a few times. The chain employs TRBV27 and TRBJ1-1; no clear D gene. The V end was cut by 0 bases, the J end by 3 bases, with 11 bases between. The length of the CDR3 is 15 residues. Germline CDR1 MNHEY, CDR2 SMNVEV (reference sequence). The CDR3 DNA is TGTGCCAGCAGTTTATCGAGTGGACCATACACTGAAGCTTTCTTT. It is translated as CASSLSSGPYTEAFF.

A few counts support this clonotype. The chain joins TRBV2 to TRBJ2-1; no definite D call. The length of the CDR3 is 11 residues. Looked up from germline, CDR1 is SNHLY and CDR2 is FYNNEI. V lost 7 bases to trimming and J lost 5 bases, with 6 bases between them. CDR3 amino acids: CASKINNEQFF. CDR3 bases: TGTGCCAGCAAAATAAACAATGAGCAGTTCTTC.

V and J are TRBV12-3 or TRBV12-4 and TRBJ2-3; D is undetermined. The CDR3 sequence is 13 residues long. Trimming removed 1 base from V and 3 bases from J, with 5 bases in between. In DNA form, the CDR3 reads TGTGCCAGCAGTTTAGTCACAACAGATACGCAGTATTTT. Translation gives CASSLVTTDTQYF.

V usage is TRBV24-1 and J usage is TRBJ2-2; TRBD1 is a possible D gene (5 bases). The germline V and J ends were trimmed by 4 bases and 6 bases, with 5 bases remaining between them. The CDR3 sequence is 12 residues long. Germline V lookup: CDR1 KGHDR, CDR2 SFDVKD. Written as DNA, the CDR3 is TGTGCCACCAGTGACAGGGCCGGGGAGCTGTTTTTT. Translating it yields CATSDRAGELFF.

V and J are TRBV2 and TRBJ2-1, with D tentatively TRBD1 (5 bases). V gave up 0 bases and J gave up 12 bases, with 15 bases separating them. This CDR3 has 14 amino acids. Per germline, CDR1 SNHLY and CDR2 FYNNEI. The chain's CDR3 is CASSEAGLRDRQFF. As DNA, the CDR3 is TGTGCCAGCAGTGAAGCAGGGTTGCGTGACAGGCAGTTCTTC.

This clonotype has ten or more counts. The V and J genes are TRBV27 and TRBJ2-6; D call uncertain. The CDR3 has 14 amino acids. Trimming took 5 bases from V and 0 from J, leaving 5 bases between them. CDR1 is MNHEY, CDR2 SMNVEV, per germline (reference sequence). The CDR3 here is CASSPSSGANVLTF. Written as DNA, the CDR3 is TGTGCCAGCAGTCCGAGCTCTGGGGCCAACGTCCTGACTTTC.

The gene calls are TRBV11-1 and TRBJ2-7; maybe TRBD1 (6 bases). CDR1 and CDR2 from the germline V gene are SGHAT and FQDESV (reference sequence). CDR3 length: 13 residues. The V and J ends lost 5 bases and 5 bases respectively, with 13 bases between them. The CDR3 DNA reads as TGTGCCAGCAGCAACGACAGGCCCAACGAGCAGTACTTC. As protein: CASSNDRPNEQYF.

Note on this clonotype: Being one base from a much bigger clone, this may be a read error. This chain uses TRBV11-2 with TRBJ2-2; weak D call: TRBD1 (6 bases). Germline CDR1 reads SGHAT; CDR2 reads FQNNGV. The CDR3 length is 14 residues. Written as DNA, the CDR3 is TGTACCAGCAGCTTAGATGCAGGGGCCGGGGAGCTGTTTTTT. It codes for CTSSLDAGAGELFF.

This clonotype was recorded a few times. J is TRBJ2-7 and V is TRBV27; tentatively, D is TRBD1 or TRBD2 (5 bases each). V lost 2 bases and J lost 4, with 12 bases in between. The V gene's germline CDR1 is MNHEY and CDR2 SMNVEV (reference sequence). CDR3 length: 14 amino acids. The chain's CDR3 is CASSLKGRVYEQYF. In DNA form, the CDR3 reads TGTGCCAGCAGTTTAAAGGGACGAGTTTACGAGCAGTACTTC.

There are many counts of this clonotype. The chain carries TRBV7-2 and TRBJ1-1; 9 bases are a match to TRBD1. The CDR3 spans 17 residues. V shed 4 bases and J 4 bases; nucleotides not matched to a gene: 13. Germline values: CDR1 SGHTA, CDR2 FQGNSA. CDR3 in DNA: TGTGCCAGCAGCTCCTATTTCCCCGACAGGGGGACCACTGAAGCTTTCTTT. Translating gives CASSSYFPDRGTTEAFF.

The chain employs TRBV6-1 and TRBJ2-1; the D call may be TRBD1 or TRBD2 (6 bases each). The CDR3 has 16 amino acids. The germline V gene encodes CDR1 MNHNS and CDR2 SASEGT. The V end was cut by 5 bases, the J end by 4 bases, with 18 bases between. This CDR3 reads CASSSEMEGGYNEQFF. CDR3 bases: TGTGCCAGCAGTTCTGAGATGGAGGGGGGTTACAATGAGCAGTTCTTC.

The sample holds a few counts of this clonotype. The gene calls are TRBV4-3 and TRBJ1-6, with D maybe TRBD1 (5 bases). With 8 bases removed from V and 8 bases from J, the gap between germline ends came to 16 bases. Looked up from germline, CDR1 is LGHNA and CDR2 is YSLEER. This CDR3 spans 14 amino acids. The CDR3 reads CASSRGDSDSPLHF. CDR3 bases: TGCGCCAGCTCCCGAGGGGATTCTGATTCACCCCTCCACTTT.

The chain recombines TRBV27 with TRBJ1-2; 9 bases are a match to TRBD1. The CDR3 runs to 17 residues. Looked up from germline, CDR1 is MNHEY and CDR2 is SMNVEV (reference sequence). The V gene end was trimmed by 0 bases and the J gene end by 4 bases; junction bases not matched to a gene: 9. CDR3 in DNA: TGTGCCAGCAGTTTATCTCGGACAGGGGCTACATTCTATGGCTACACCTTC. Amino acids: CASSLSRTGATFYGYTF.

This clonotype was seen ten or more times. The rearrangement joins TRBV7-2 to TRBJ2-1; 14 bases align to TRBD2. This CDR3 contains 19 residues. From germline, CDR1 is SGHTA and CDR2 FQGNSA. V lost 3 bases to trimming and J lost 6 bases; unmatched junction nucleotides: 13. The chain's CDR3 is CASSFKTRLAGGRGNEQFF. DNA of the CDR3: TGTGCCAGCAGCTTTAAGACACGACTAGCGGGGGGGCGCGGCAATGAGCAGTTCTTC. Together with reference TRBV7-2 and TRBJ2-1, the CDR3 gives the full variable domain: GAGVSQSPSNKVTEKGKDVELRCDPISGHTALYWYRQSLGQGLEFLIYFQGNSAPDKSGLPSDRFSAERTGGSVSTLTIQRTQQEDSAVYLCASSFKTRLAGGRGNEQFFGPGTRLTVL.

The chain links TRBV5-8 to TRBJ2-7; unclear D gene. The CDR3 spans 15 residues. Germline assignment: CDR1 SGHTS and CDR2 YDEGEE. Trimming cost V 4 bases and J 0 bases, with 14 bases left between them. CDR3: CASSPWTRSSYEQYV. The CDR3 DNA sequence: TGTGCCAGCAGCCCGTGGACCCGGAGCTCCTACGAGCAGTACGTC.

This clonotype was picked up a small number of times. The gene calls are TRBV12-5 and TRBJ1-5; maybe TRBD1 (6 bases). The CDR3 is 14 residues long. V lost 4 bases and J 5 bases, leaving 12 bases between the germline ends. CDR1 is LGHNT, CDR2 FRNRAP, per germline. CDR3 in DNA: TGTGCTAGTGGTTACGGGACACTGGATCAGCCCCAGCATTTT. This codes for CASGYGTLDQPQHF.

This chain links TRBV7-9 with TRBJ2-5; 9 nucleotides agree with TRBD2. The J segment lost 2 bases and the V segment lost 3 bases, leaving 4 bases of the junction unmatched. Germline loops: CDR1 SEHNR, CDR2 FQNEAQ (reference sequence). CDR3 size: 15 residues. DNA of the CDR3: TGTGCCAGCAGCTTCCTAGCGGGGATACAAGAGACCCAGTACTTC. It translates to CASSFLAGIQETQYF.